The 19 T cell receptor beta chains below all came from one sample that was sequenced in a study of cytomegalovirus exposure and HLA in healthy donors. With 60 Vbeta and 13 Jbeta primers, the PCR was carried out. Sequencing was performed with immunoSEQ multiplex PCR; in TCRdb, only in-frame clones are kept and a portion is missing. The ten top clones account for about 1.2%, within a sample of fewer than 200,000 clones. Source material: PBMCs. The receptors stem from a woman in her sixties or seventies in good health and CMV-seronegative.

The chain is built from TRBV4-3 and TRBJ1-6, with D possibly matching TRBD1 (6 bases). The V gene's germline CDR1 is LGHNA and CDR2 YSLEER. The CDR3 runs 17 residues. Trimming removed 4 bases from V and 8 bases from J, with 21 bases in between. The CDR3 DNA is TGCGCCAGCAGCCCGAGACCATCAAGGGGGATTTATTCACCCCTCCACTTT. Translated: CASSPRPSRGIYSPLHF.

This sequence joins TRBV7-3 and TRBJ1-5, with a tentative D call TRBD1 (6 bases). Trimming stripped 6 bases from V and 5 bases from J, with 20 bases between. This CDR3 is built from 16 residues. Germline V gives CDR1 SGHTA, CDR2 FQGTGA. The DNA of the CDR3 is TGTGCCAGCAGAAGTACCGGGACAACCCCCGATCAGCCCCAGCATTTT. It encodes CASRSTGTTPDQPQHF.

V usage is TRBV5-1 and J usage is TRBJ2-5, with unresolved D. This CDR3 has 14 residues. Germline V lookup: CDR1 SGHRS, CDR2 YFSETQ. Trimming pared 0 bases from V and 5 bases from J, leaving 11 bases between. Here the CDR3 DNA reads TGCGCCAGCAGCTTGGAGCAGGTCGGTGAGACCCAGTACTTC. This gives the protein CASSLEQVGETQYF.

The genes are TRBV5-4 and TRBJ2-7; possible D gene TRBD1, 6 bases. The CDR3 is made up of 14 amino acids. Trimming shortened V by 3 bases and J by 3 bases, and 13 bases separated the two germline ends. Looked up from germline, CDR1 is SGHNT and CDR2 is YYREEE (reference sequence). The CDR3 reads CASSSWDTIYEQYF. In DNA form, the CDR3 reads TGTGCCAGCAGCTCCTGGGACACCATCTACGAGCAGTACTTC.

The CDR3 DNA is TGTGCTAGTAGAAACAGGGGGGTAGGAGAGACCCAGTACTTC. This sequence encodes CASRNRGVGETQYF. The V call is TRBV12-5, the J call TRBJ2-5; 8 nucleotides agree with TRBD1. The CDR3 is 14 residues long. Germline lookup yields CDR1 LGHNT and CDR2 FRNRAP. The V and J ends lost 8 bases and 4 bases, in that order; junction bases with no gene match: 9.

As concerns this clone: Distinct nucleotide sequences in the sample also encode this CDR3. The rearrangement joins TRBV18 to TRBJ1-1; 8 bases agree with TRBD1. Per germline, CDR1 KGHSH and CDR2 LQKENI. The J segment lost 1 base and the V segment lost 3 bases, leaving 4 bases of the junction unmatched. This CDR3 spans 15 amino acids. The CDR3 nucleotides are TGTGCCAGCTCACCGACCGGGACAGGGAACACTGAAGCTTTCTTT. Amino acid sequence: CASSPTGTGNTEAFF.

V and J are TRBV7-9 and TRBJ2-1, with TRBD2 matching 7 bases. CDR1 is SEHNR, CDR2 FQNEAQ, per germline (reference sequence). With 4 bases clipped from V and 5 bases from J, the junction kept 11 bases outside the gene matches. This CDR3 contains 16 residues. CDR3 amino acids: CASSSGDYSGNNEQFF. The DNA for the CDR3 is TGTGCCAGCAGCTCCGGGGACTACTCAGGCAACAATGAGCAGTTCTTC.

The V gene is TRBV4-3, the J gene TRBJ1-2, with 7 bases matching TRBD1. The germline gives CDR1 LGHNA, CDR2 YSLEER. The V and J ends lost 5 bases and 1 base, in that order; junction bases with no gene match: 16. There are 18 residues in the CDR3. For the CDR3, the DNA is TGCGCCAGCAGCGAATCGACAGGGCCGAACTTGTTTAACTATGGCTACACCTTC. This encodes CASSESTGPNLFNYGYTF.

The chain is built from TRBV29-1 and TRBJ1-1; weak D call: TRBD1 (6 bases). V lost 6 bases, J lost 1 base, and 12 bases lay in between. CDR1 and CDR2 from the germline V gene are SQVTM and ANQGSEA. The CDR3 covers 13 residues. CDR3 in amino acids: CSVDRTANTEAFF. CDR3 in DNA: TGCAGCGTCGATCGGACAGCGAACACTGAAGCTTTCTTT. Full variable domain (missing parts from reference TRBV29-1 and TRBJ1-1): SAVISQKPSRDICQRGTSLTIQCQVDSQVTMMFWYRQQPGQSLTLIATANQGSEATYESGFVIDKFPISRPNLTFSTLTVSNMSPEDSSIYLCSVDRTANTEAFFGQGTRLTVV.

The chain joins TRBV7-9 to TRBJ1-5; 7 bases are a match to TRBD1. With 1 base clipped from V and 0 bases from J, the junction kept 0 bases outside the gene matches. The CDR3 is made up of 15 amino acids. Germline CDR1 reads SEHNR; CDR2 reads FQNEAQ (reference sequence). The DNA of the CDR3 is TGTGCCAGCAGCTTAGGGGACAGTAGCAATCAGCCCCAGCATTTT. Translation: CASSLGDSSNQPQHF.

This CDR3 is CASSQEGDRGRSPLHF. The CDR3 DNA follows: TGTGCCAGCAGCCAAGAGGGGGACAGGGGTCGATCACCCCTCCACTTT. The J gene is TRBJ1-6, the V gene TRBV4-2, with 10 bases identical to TRBD1. Germline loops: CDR1 LGHNA, CDR2 YNFKEQ. The CDR3 is made up of 16 amino acids. V trimming: 0 bases; J trimming: 10 bases; junction bases outside the gene matches: 6.

The chain is built from TRBV5-1 and TRBJ2-7; D is unclear. The CDR3 consists of 17 residues. V lost 3 bases, J lost 6 bases, and 25 bases lay in between. Germline CDR1 is SGHRS and CDR2 is YFSETQ. Here the CDR3 reads CASSYSPPRLVGGEQYF. The CDR3 DNA is TGCGCCAGCAGCTACTCTCCCCCGAGACTGGTTGGTGGCGAGCAGTACTTC.

The chain has TRBV2 and TRBJ1-5; D perhaps matches TRBD1 (6 bases). V was cut by 3 bases and J by 4 bases, with 10 bases left in between. The CDR3 runs 14 residues. Germline V gives CDR1 SNHLY, CDR2 FYNNEI. The CDR3 reads CASSDRTANQPQHF. The CDR3 DNA sequence: TGTGCCAGCAGTGACAGGACAGCTAATCAGCCCCAGCATTTT. The whole variable domain, remainder taken from reference TRBV2 and TRBJ1-5, is EPEVTQTPSHQVTQMGQEVILRCVPISNHLYFYWYRQILGQKVEFLVSFYNNEISEKSEIFDDQFSVERPDGSNFTLKIRSTKLEDSAMYFCASSDRTANQPQHFGDGTRLSIL.

The chain recombines TRBV18 with TRBJ2-5; 11 bases map to TRBD1. The CDR3 totals 15 residues. The V gene's germline CDR1 is KGHSH and CDR2 LQKENI. Trimming took 7 bases from V and 8 from J; bases not matched to a gene: 12. The CDR3, as DNA: TGTGCCAGCTTCCCGGGACAGGGGGTCCGGGGAACCCAGTACTTC. It specifies CASFPGQGVRGTQYF. Complete variable domain (other parts from reference TRBV18 and TRBJ2-5): NAGVMQNPRHLVRRRGQEARLRCSPMKGHSHVYWYRQLPEEGLKFMVYLQKENIIDESGMPKERFSAEFPKEGPSILRIQQVVRGDSAAYFCASFPGQGVRGTQYFGPGTRLLVL.

CDR3 sequence reads: CASSALSGGNTEAFF. CDR3 nucleotide sequence: TGCGCCAGCAGCGCCCTTTCGGGGGGGAACACTGAAGCTTTCTTT. The chain uses TRBV5-1 and TRBJ1-1; possible D gene TRBD1, 5 bases. CDR1 and CDR2 (germline): SGHRS, YFSETQ. The CDR3 is 15 residues long. V was pared by 4 bases and J by 1 base, with 14 bases between.

This rearrangement joins TRBV19 to TRBJ2-1; TRBD2 agrees at 9 bases. Germline assignment: CDR1 LNHDA and CDR2 SQIVND (reference sequence). The CDR3 length is 19 residues. The junction had 18 bases not matched to a gene; V was cut back by 5 bases and J by 4 bases. The CDR3 loop is CASSPKTGTSSGRYNEQFF. For the CDR3, the DNA is TGTGCCAGTAGTCCGAAAACCGGGACTAGCTCCGGAAGGTACAATGAGCAGTTCTTC.

The rearrangement uses TRBV5-4 and TRBJ1-1; 9 bases are shared with TRBD1. CDR1 SGHNT and CDR2 YYREEE come from the germline V gene (reference sequence). The CDR3 is 14 amino acids. The V and J ends lost 4 bases and 4 bases, in that order; junction bases with no gene match: 5. Written as DNA, the CDR3 is TGTGCCAGCAGCGGACAGGGGTCGGGCACTGAAGCTTTCTTT. This encodes CASSGQGSGTEAFF.

This chain joins TRBV13 and TRBJ1-1; 10 positions match TRBD1. CDR3 length equals 14 residues. J gave up 7 bases and V 4 bases, and 6 bases lay outside the gene matches. In germline, CDR1 is PRHDT, CDR2 FYEKMQ (reference sequence). CDR3 DNA: TGTGCCAGCAGCTCCAGACAGGGGGCGGGTGAAGCTTTCTTT. It translates to CASSSRQGAGEAFF.

The chain has TRBV15 and TRBJ2-7; a weak D match, TRBD1 (6 bases). V lost 4 bases and J lost 0, with 7 bases in between. Germline CDR1 is LNHNV and CDR2 is YYDKDF (reference sequence). The CDR3 runs 13 residues. Here the CDR3 reads CATSNRDSYEQYF. Written as DNA, the CDR3 is TGTGCCACCAGCAACAGGGACTCCTACGAGCAGTACTTC.